This is a list of T cell receptor beta chains from one sample in a study of T-cell memory formation after mild COVID-19. One entry per CDR3 protein results from TCRdb running MiXCR on the 5' RACE reads. In the table there are 350,000 to 500,000 distinct CDR3 sequences, more than 20% of which are singletons. The sequenced sample consisted of PBMCs or a T cell subset sorted from them (not recorded which). These receptors came from an adult woman who had mild COVID-19 (a few samples of this study predate the infection). Cell type and time point are not known. Each CDR3 is given without its conserved first and last residue.

v_call: TRBV5-1; j_call: TRBJ1-1; cdr3_aa: ASSEKGGEAF
v_call: TRBV4-1; j_call: TRBJ2-2; cdr3_aa: ASSQDYGTGGHTGELF
v_call: TRBV4-2; j_call: TRBJ1-1; cdr3_aa: ASSQEGQPNTEAF
v_call: TRBV18; j_call: TRBJ1-5; cdr3_aa: ASSPQSQGQPQH
v_call: TRBV12-3/TRBV12-4; j_call: TRBJ2-2; cdr3_aa: ASSLWGTGELF
v_call: TRBV27; j_call: TRBJ2-6; cdr3_aa: ASSFWSSGANVLT
v_call: TRBV20-1; j_call: TRBJ2-7; cdr3_aa: SARWTSAYEQY
v_call: TRBV3-1; j_call: TRBJ2-7; cdr3_aa: ASSQVMGTFYEQY
v_call: TRBV29-1; j_call: TRBJ2-5; cdr3_aa: SVDRSRETQY
v_call: TRBV5-1; j_call: TRBJ2-5; cdr3_aa: ASSLAGGEETQY
v_call: TRBV5-4; j_call: TRBJ2-5; cdr3_aa: ASTRGSPQETQY